This TCR beta chain stems from a study of blood T cell repertoires in COVID-19. V lost 7 bases, J lost 5 bases, and 10 bases stayed unmatched. This CDR3 has 15 residues. Germline values: CDR1 MNHEY, CDR2 SVGAGI. Methods used by the authors: Reference gene primer amplification gave nucleated cell count estimates. Sequenced by immunoSEQ multiplex PCR; TCRdb stores in-frame clones only, minus some. That table furnishes V, J and clone size, whereas the DNA furnished D and trimming. The data hold 140,000 to 150,000 clones, with roughly three quarters observed a single time. This clone was observed a single time.

The chain carries TRBV6-5 and TRBJ1-1, with 10 bases fitting TRBD1. The clonotype comes from a woman in her fifties or sixties who had recovered from COVID-19. What was sequenced was PBMCs or T cells enriched from blood (not recorded which). The CDR3, as DNA: TGTGCCAGCACCCAGTCCGGGACAGGGGTTACTGAAGCTTTCTTT. As protein: CASTQSGTGVTEAFF.